Listed here are 6 T cell receptor beta chains from one sample, sequenced in a study of T cells in Graves' hyperthyroidism and ophthalmopathy. Using RNA transcripts as the source, TCR beta CDR3 regions were amplified. First-round RT-PCR with HTBI primers amplified the TCR CDR3 region. Each CDR3 protein is one row after TCRdb ran MiXCR on the multiplex PCR reads. This sample has 600,000 to 700,000 distinct CDR3 sequences, with about 15% found just once. Sample: blood. These receptors originate from a middle-aged woman with Graves' ophthalmopathy.

The sample holds many counts of this clonotype. The chain has TRBV7-2 and TRBJ2-7, with TRBD2 matching 9 bases. V was clipped by 5 bases and J by 4 bases; unmatched bases: 9. Germline-derived CDR1 and CDR2 are SGHTA and FQGNSA. CDR3 length: 15 residues. CDR3 in amino acids: CASSKAAGLAYEQYF. CDR3 DNA: TGTGCCAGCAGCAAGGCCGCGGGACTAGCTTACGAGCAGTACTTC.

This chain links TRBV6-5 with TRBJ1-1, with D perhaps matching TRBD1 (5 bases). Trimming pared 2 bases from V and 1 base from J, leaving 14 bases between. Looked up from germline, CDR1 is MNHEY and CDR2 is SVGAGI. This CDR3 has 16 amino acids. The CDR3 region is CASSYGSRGGNTEAFF. In DNA form, the CDR3 reads TGTGCCAGCAGTTACGGATCGCGGGGGGGGAACACTGAAGCTTTCTTT.

The CDR3 here is CASSSPRTGVSSYEQYF. The CDR3 DNA reads as TGTGCCAGCAGCTCCCCCAGGACAGGGGTGAGCTCCTACGAGCAGTACTTC. The gene calls are TRBV6-2 or TRBV6-3 and TRBJ2-7; 9 nucleotides agree with TRBD1. This CDR3 comprises 17 residues. Germline loops: CDR1 MNHEY, CDR2 SVGEGT. V lost 6 bases to trimming and J lost 0 bases; unmatched junction nucleotides: 12.

CDR3 residues: CASSQGTGSSGANVLTF. The CDR3 DNA reads as TGCGCCAGCAGCCAAGGGACAGGGAGCTCTGGGGCCAACGTCCTGACTTTC. The chain employs TRBV4-1 and TRBJ2-6; the match to TRBD1 covers 8 bases. From germline, CDR1 is MGHRA and CDR2 YSYEKL. The CDR3 spans 17 residues. V lost 1 base to trimming and J lost 0 bases; unmatched junction nucleotides: 2.

This clonotype was detected ten times or more. V is TRBV4-1 and J is TRBJ1-5; 10 bases match TRBD1. Unmatched junction bases numbered 4, after V lost 4 bases and J lost 4 bases. The CDR3 consists of 15 residues. Germline assignment: CDR1 MGHRA and CDR2 YSYEKL. CDR3 nucleotides: TGCGCCAGCAGCCTGACAGGGGGCGAGAATCAGCCCCAGCATTTT. Translation gives CASSLTGGENQPQHF.

This clonotype showed up many times. One end of the junction varies from germline; a read error may be responsible. This sequence joins TRBV20-1 and TRBJ2-2, with TRBD2 as a possible D gene (6 bases). Germline V CDR1 and CDR2: DFQATT, SNEGSKA (reference sequence). This CDR3 contains 15 residues. CDR3 nucleotide sequence: TGCAGTGCCAGAGACGGAGGGACGGACACCGGGGAGCTGTTTTTT. Translating it yields CSARDGGTDTGELFF.